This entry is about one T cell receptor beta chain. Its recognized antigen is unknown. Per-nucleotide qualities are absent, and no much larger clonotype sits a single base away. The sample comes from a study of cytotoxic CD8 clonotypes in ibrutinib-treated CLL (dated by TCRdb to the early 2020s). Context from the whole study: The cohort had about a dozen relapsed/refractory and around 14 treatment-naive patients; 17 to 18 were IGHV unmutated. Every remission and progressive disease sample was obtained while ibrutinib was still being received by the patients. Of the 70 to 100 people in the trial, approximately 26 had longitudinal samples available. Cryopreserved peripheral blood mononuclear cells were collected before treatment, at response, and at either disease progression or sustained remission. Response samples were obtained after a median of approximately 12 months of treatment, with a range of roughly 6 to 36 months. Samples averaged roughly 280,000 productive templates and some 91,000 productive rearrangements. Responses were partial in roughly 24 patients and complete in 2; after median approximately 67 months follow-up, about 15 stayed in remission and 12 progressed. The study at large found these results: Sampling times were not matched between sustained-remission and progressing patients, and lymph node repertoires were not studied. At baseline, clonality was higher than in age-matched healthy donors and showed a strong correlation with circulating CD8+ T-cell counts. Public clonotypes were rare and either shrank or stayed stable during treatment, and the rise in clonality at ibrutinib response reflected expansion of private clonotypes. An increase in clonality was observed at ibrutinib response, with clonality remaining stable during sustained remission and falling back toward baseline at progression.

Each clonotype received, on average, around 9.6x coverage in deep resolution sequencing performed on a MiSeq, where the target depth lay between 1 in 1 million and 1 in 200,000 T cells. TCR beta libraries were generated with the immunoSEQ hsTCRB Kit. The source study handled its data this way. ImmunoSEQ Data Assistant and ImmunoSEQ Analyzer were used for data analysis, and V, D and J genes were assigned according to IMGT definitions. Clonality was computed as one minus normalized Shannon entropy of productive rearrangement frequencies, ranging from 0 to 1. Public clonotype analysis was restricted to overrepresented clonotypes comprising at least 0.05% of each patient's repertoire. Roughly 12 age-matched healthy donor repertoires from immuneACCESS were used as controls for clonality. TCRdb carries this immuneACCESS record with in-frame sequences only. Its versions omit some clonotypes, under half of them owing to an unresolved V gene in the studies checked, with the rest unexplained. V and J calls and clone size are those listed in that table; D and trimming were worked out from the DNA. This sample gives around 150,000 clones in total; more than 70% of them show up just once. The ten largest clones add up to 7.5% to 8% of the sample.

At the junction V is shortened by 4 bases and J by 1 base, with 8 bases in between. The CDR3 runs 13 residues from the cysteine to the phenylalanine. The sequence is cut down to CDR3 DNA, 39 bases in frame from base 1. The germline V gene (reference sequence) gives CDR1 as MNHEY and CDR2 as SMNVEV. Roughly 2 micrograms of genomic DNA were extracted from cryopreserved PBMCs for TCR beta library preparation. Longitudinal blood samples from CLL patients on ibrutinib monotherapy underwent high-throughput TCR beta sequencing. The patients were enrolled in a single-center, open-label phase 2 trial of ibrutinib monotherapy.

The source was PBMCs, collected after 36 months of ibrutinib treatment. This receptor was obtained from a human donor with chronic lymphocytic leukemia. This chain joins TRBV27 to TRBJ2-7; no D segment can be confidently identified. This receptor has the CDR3 CASSWSKSYEQYF. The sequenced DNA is TGTGCCAGCAGTTGGTCGAAGTCCTACGAGCAGTACTTC.